The 2 T cell receptor beta chains below come from one sample, sequenced in a study of blood T cell repertoires in COVID-19. Repertoires were generated with immunoSEQ multiplex PCR, while TCRdb's copy carries only in-frame clones and drops some. The sample has 350,000 to 400,000 clones, around 87% seen once. Sequencing was performed on PBMCs or T cells enriched from blood (not recorded which). These receptors all stem from a man aged 40-49 years in a cohort exposed to, infected with or recovered from COVID-19 (not recorded which).

The chain has TRBV10-3 and TRBJ2-1; no definite D call. V was trimmed by 7 bases and J by 2 bases, leaving 12 bases between them. This CDR3 region has 14 residues. The V gene's germline CDR1 is ENHRY and CDR2 SYGVKD. The CDR3 region is CAITADTAYNEQFF. The CDR3 DNA is TGTGCCATCACCGCCGATACTGCCTACAATGAGCAGTTCTTC.

The CDR3 loop reads CASSLAVGRIGTQYF. The CDR3 DNA reads as TGTGCCAGCAGCTTAGCTGTCGGGAGGATTGGTACGCAGTATTTT. V gene TRBV7-2 combines with J gene TRBJ2-3, with TRBD2 matching over 7 bases. Germline assignment: CDR1 SGHTA and CDR2 FQGNSA. V gave up 0 bases and J gave up 8 bases; unmatched junction bases: 8. The CDR3 is 15 residues long.